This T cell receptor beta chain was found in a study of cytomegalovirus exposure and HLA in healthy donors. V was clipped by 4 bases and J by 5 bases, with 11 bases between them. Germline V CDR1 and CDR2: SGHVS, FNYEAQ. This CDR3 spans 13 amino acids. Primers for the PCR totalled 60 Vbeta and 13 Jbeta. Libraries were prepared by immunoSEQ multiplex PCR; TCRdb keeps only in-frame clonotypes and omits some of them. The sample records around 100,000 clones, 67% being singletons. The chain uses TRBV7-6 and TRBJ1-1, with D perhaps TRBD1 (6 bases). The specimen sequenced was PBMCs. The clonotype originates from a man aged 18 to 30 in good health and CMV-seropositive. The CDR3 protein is CASSSQQGTEAFF. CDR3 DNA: TGTGCCAGCAGCTCCCAACAGGGAACTGAAGCTTTCTTT.